This T cell receptor (beta chain) was sequenced during a study of vaccination effects on CD4 cells after COVID-19. For the study at large: A couple of convalescent donors provided samples 16 days and one week before vaccination.

Remarks on this clone: Its antigen is not known.

Measured with immunoSEQ multiplex PCR; TCRdb has only the in-frame clones, and not every one. This sample has tens of thousands of clones, with over 60% found just once. Before sequencing, viral peptide pools were used by the ViraFEST assay to expand antigen-specific CD4+ T cells. The culture ran for around nine days, and then CD4+ T cells were isolated. The person was diagnosed with PCR-confirmed SARS-CoV-2 infection between March and December 2020. Wells each received around 2.1 million PBMC, cultured with roughly 9.4 IU/ml IL-2 and approximately 10 ug/ml peptides. Researchers swapped half the medium for IL-2 medium on both days 3 and 7. This CDR3 has 14 amino acids. J was trimmed by 5 bases and V by 0 bases; bases with no gene match: 4. Germline CDR1 reads SGDLS; CDR2 reads YYNGEE.

This sequence was found in a human donor who had a prior SARS-CoV-2 infection. The sequenced sample was CD4+ T cells from PBMCs cultured with HCoV-NL63 spike peptides, obtained before COVID-19 vaccination. V usage is TRBV9 and J usage is TRBJ2-7, with TRBD2 identical over 8 bases. CDR3 protein: CASSVGGSGNEQYF. The CDR3, as DNA: TGTGCCAGCAGCGTAGGTGGTAGCGGGAACGAGCAGTACTTC.